This T cell receptor (beta chain) was sequenced for a study of CD8+ T cells in alopecia areata (dated by TCRdb to about 2018). Background on the whole study: The treated patients, all with moderate-to-severe alopecia areata, were enrolled in an open-label pilot trial of oral tofacitinib given at 5 to 10 mg twice daily. For the treated patients, the SALT score, which quantifies what percentage of scalp surface area is affected, served as the measure of disease severity. Tofacitinib-treated patients had biopsies at baseline and at 4 and 24 weeks of treatment, with a later scalp biopsy in several patients. Scalp tissue and sorted CD4+ and CD8+ peripheral blood T cells from patchy and totalis/universalis alopecia areata patients and from healthy controls were covered by human TCRbeta sequencing. TCRbeta CDR3 regions were amplified by immunoSEQ multiplex PCR using 35 Vbeta forward and 13 Jbeta reverse primers. Patients stayed on tofacitinib for 6 to 18 months and then had 6 months of follow-up off drug so that delayed response and recurrence could be assessed. Clonality in the scalp was compared among normal scalp (n=4), patchy alopecia areata scalp (n=8), and alopecia totalis/universalis scalp (n=8). RNA was obtained with the PAXgene miRNA kit for fixed scalp, the miRNeasy kit for PBMCs, and the RNeasy kit for mouse skin. In both human patients and the C3H/HeJ mouse model, the study applied high-throughput TCRbeta sequencing to look at T cell clonal expansion in alopecia areata.

The CDR3 spans 14 residues, from the cysteine through the phenylalanine. The CDR3 DNA has 42 bases and is translated from base 1. Based on the germline V gene (reference sequence), the CDR1 and CDR2 sequences are GTSNPN and SVGIG. V trim: 3 bases; J trim: 7 bases; unmatched bases: 10. The sample's time point label is to be understood as: more than 3 weeks on oral tofacitinib. The meaning of the sample's treatment or condition label: oral pan-JAK inhibitor, 5-10 mg twice daily. Peripheral blood and lesional scalp punch biopsies were obtained from patients with alopecia areata. PBMCs were isolated by density centrifugation and stained for CD3, CD4 and CD8, and CD4+ and CD8+ T cells were sorted on a FACSAria. Study-wide conclusions, independent of this receptor: Scalp clonality and the number of expanded CD8+ clones among the top 100 scalp clones were significantly decreased by tofacitinib. Lesional scalp, especially in alopecia totalis/universalis, showed higher clonality and more expanded CD8+ clones than normal scalp, suggesting antigenic drive. Unlike mouse skin, which is dominated by gammadelta T cells, normal human skin has resident alphabeta T cells that are also sequenced, and this complicates analysis of the scalp TCR repertoire. Shared TCR sequences between patients were less evident than in mice, which may be partly attributable to HLA diversity in the patient population. Because the treated cohort was small and included a single nonresponder, larger studies are needed to assess links between baseline CD8+ expansion and response. Many expanded lesional clones were found to persist in scalp and blood during tofacitinib treatment, and relapse after treatment cessation may be partly explained by this persistence.

Receptors were amplified or captured by the immunoSEQ multiplex PCR assay. RNA was extracted from all samples and reverse transcribed into cDNA as template for TCR sequencing. First-strand cDNA was synthesized with SuperScript III using a 2:1 mix of oligo-dT and random hexamers. A synthetic immune receptor repertoire was used to measure amplification bias, and any remaining bias was corrected computationally. Per the authors' processing: Raw reads were preprocessed to remove errors, and CDR3 was defined by IMGT conventions from the conserved cysteine to phenylalanine. Clonality was calculated as 1 minus Shannon entropy normalized by log2 of the number of productive unique TCRs. Whether each scalp clone was CD4 or CD8 was inferred by checking scalp TCRbeta sequences against the CD4 and CD8 repertoires from sorted blood. TCRdb carries this immuneACCESS record with in-frame sequences only. Its versions omit some clonotypes, under half of them owing to an unresolved V gene in the studies checked, with the rest unexplained. V and J calls and clone size are as listed in that table; D and trimming were resolved from the DNA. Recorded for this sample are about 210,000 clones; under 75% of them occurred a single time. 1.5% to 2% of the sample is taken by the ten largest.

Comment on this clone: Which antigen it targets is not known. The input lacks base qualities; no much larger clone sits a single base away.

The sample consisted of CD4+ T cells sorted from blood, taken at week 4, from a patient treated with tofacitinib. Here the chain combines TRBV30 and TRBJ2-7, with 9 central nucleotides matching TRBD1. The TCR originated in a human donor with alopecia areata. The CDR3 corresponds to CAWRTGQGLTEQYF. In nucleotide form, the sequence is TGTGCCTGGAGGACGGGACAGGGTTTAACAGAGCAGTACTTC.